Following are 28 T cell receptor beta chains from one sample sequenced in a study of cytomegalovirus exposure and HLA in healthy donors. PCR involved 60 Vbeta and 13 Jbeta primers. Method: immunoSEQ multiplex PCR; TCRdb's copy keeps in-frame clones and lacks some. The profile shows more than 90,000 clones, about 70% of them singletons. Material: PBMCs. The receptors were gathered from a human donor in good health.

As DNA, the CDR3 is TGTGCCAGCAGCTTGGTAGGGGCTCGAGAGACCCAGTACTTC. This gives the protein CASSLVGARETQYF. The chain joins TRBV5-6 to TRBJ2-5, with TRBD1 as a possible D gene (5 bases). From germline, CDR1 is SGHDT and CDR2 YYEEEE. The germline V and J ends were trimmed by 0 bases and 4 bases, with 10 bases remaining between them. CDR3 size: 14 residues.

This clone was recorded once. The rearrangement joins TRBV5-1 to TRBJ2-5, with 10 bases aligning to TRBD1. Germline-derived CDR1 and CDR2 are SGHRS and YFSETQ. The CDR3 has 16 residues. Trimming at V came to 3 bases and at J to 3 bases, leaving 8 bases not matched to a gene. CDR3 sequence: CASSWKTGTGEETQYF. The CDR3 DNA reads TGCGCCAGCAGCTGGAAGACCGGGACAGGGGAAGAGACCCAGTACTTC.

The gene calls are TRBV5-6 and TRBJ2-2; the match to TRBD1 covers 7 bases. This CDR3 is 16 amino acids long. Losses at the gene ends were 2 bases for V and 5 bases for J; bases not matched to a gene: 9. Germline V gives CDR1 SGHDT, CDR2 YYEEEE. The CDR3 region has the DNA TGTGCCAGCAGCTTTAAAGGGACAGAGACTACCGGGGAGCTGTTTTTT. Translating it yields CASSFKGTETTGELFF. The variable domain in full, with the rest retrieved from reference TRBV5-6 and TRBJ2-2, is DAGVTQSPTHLIKTRGQQVTLRCSPKSGHDTVSWYQQALGQGPQFIFQYYEEEERQRGNFPDRFSGHQFPNYSSELNVNALLLGDSALYLCASSFKGTETTGELFFGEGSRLTVL.

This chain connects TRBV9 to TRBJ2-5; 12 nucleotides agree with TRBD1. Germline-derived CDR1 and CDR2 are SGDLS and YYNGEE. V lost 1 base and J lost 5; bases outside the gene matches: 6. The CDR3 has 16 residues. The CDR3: CASSVNWGTGGETQYF. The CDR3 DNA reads TGTGCCAGCAGCGTAAACTGGGGGACAGGGGGCGAGACCCAGTACTTC.

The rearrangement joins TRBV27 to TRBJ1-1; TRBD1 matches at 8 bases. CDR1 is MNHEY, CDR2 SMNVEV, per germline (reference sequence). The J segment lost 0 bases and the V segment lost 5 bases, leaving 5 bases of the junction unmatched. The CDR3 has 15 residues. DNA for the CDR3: TGTGCCAGCAGTACCCGGACAGGGATGAACACTGAAGCTTTCTTT. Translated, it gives CASSTRTGMNTEAFF.

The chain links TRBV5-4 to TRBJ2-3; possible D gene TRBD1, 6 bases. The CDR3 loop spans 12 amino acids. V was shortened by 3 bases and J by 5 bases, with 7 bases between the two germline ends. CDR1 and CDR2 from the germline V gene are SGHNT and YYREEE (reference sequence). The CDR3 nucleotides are TGTGCCAGCAGCTACAGGGTAGATACGCAGTATTTT. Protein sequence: CASSYRVDTQYF.

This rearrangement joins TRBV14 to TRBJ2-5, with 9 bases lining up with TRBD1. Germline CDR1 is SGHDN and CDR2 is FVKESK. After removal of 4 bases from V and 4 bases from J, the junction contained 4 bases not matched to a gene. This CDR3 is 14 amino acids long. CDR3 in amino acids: CASSRNRGLETQYF. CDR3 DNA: TGTGCCAGCAGCCGAAACAGGGGGCTAGAGACCCAGTACTTC.

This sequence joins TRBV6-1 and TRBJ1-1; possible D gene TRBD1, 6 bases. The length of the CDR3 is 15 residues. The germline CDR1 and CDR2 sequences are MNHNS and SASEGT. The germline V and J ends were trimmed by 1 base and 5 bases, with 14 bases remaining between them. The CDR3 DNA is TGTGCCAGCAGTGAAGGGCAGGGGAGAGGGACTGAAGCTTTCTTT. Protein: CASSEGQGRGTEAFF.

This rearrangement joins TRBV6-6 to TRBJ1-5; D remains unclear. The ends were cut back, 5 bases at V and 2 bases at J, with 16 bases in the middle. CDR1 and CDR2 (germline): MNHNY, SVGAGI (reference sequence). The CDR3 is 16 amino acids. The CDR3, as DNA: TGTGCCAGCAGTCCTCGGCCCCGCCAGGGCAATCAGCCCCAGCATTTT. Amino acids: CASSPRPRQGNQPQHF.

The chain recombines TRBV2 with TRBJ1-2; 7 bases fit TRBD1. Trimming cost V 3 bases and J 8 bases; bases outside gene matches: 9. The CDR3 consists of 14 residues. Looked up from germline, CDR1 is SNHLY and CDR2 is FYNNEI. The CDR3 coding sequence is TGTGCCAGCAGTGACCGACAGGGTGAGGAAGGCTACACCTTC. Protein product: CASSDRQGEEGYTF.

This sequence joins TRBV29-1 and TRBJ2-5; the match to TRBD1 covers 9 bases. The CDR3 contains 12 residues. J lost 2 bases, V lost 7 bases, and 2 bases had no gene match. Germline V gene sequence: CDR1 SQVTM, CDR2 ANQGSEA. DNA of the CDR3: TGCAGCGGGGGACAGGGACAAGAGACCCAGTACTTC. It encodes CSGGQGQETQYF.

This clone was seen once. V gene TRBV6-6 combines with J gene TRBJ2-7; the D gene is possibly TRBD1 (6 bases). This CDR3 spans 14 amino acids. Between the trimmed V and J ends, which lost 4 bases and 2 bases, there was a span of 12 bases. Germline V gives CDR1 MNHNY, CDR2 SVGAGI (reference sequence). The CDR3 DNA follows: TGTGCCAGCAGTTCGACAGGTTACGCCTACGAGCAGTACTTC. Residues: CASSSTGYAYEQYF.

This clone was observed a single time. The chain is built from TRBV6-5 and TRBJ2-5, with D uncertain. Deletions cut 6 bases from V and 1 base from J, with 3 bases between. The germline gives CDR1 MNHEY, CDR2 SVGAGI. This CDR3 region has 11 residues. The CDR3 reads CASSLQETQYF. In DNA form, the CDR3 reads TGTGCCAGCAGCCTCCAAGAGACCCAGTACTTC.

CDR3 in amino acids: CASSTGTGNTIYF. In nucleotides, the CDR3 is TGTGCCAGCAGCACAGGGACTGGAAACACCATATATTTT. The V and J genes are TRBV6-1 and TRBJ1-3; the D gene is possibly TRBD1 (6 bases). The germline V gene encodes CDR1 MNHNS and CDR2 SASEGT. CDR3 length: 13 residues. With 6 bases removed from V and 2 bases from J, the gap between germline ends came to 8 bases.

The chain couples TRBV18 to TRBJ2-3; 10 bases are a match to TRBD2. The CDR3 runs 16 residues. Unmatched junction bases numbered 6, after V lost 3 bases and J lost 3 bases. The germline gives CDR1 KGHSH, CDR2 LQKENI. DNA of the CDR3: TGTGCCAGCTCACCGTCTAGCGGGGGAGTTACAGATACGCAGTATTTT. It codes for CASSPSSGGVTDTQYF.

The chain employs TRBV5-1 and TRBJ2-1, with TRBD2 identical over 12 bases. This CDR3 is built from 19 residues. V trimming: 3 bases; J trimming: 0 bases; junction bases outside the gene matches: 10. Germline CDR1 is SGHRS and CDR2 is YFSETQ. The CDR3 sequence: CASSWQPSGRASSYNEQFF. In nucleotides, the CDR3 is TGCGCCAGCAGCTGGCAACCTAGCGGGAGGGCAAGCTCCTACAATGAGCAGTTCTTC.

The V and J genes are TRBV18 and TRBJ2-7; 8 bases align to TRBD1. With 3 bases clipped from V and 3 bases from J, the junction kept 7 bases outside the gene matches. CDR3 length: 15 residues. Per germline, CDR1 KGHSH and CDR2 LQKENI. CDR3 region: CASSPRDRKFYEQYF. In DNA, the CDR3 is TGTGCCAGCTCACCTAGGGACAGGAAATTCTACGAGCAGTACTTC.

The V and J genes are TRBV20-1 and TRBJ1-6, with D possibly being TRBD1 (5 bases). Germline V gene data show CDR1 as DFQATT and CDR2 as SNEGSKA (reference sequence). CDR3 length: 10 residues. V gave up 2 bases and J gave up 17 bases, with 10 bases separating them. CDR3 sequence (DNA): TGCAGTGCTAGACAGGGTATAATCCACTTT. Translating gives CSARQGIIHF.

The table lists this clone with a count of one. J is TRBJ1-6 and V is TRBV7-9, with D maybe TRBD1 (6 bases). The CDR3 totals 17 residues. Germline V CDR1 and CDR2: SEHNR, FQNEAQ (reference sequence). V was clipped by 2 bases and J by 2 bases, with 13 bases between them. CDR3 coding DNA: TGTGCCAGCAGCTTAACGGTGGGGGCGGCCTATAATTCACCCCTCCACTTT. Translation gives CASSLTVGAAYNSPLHF.

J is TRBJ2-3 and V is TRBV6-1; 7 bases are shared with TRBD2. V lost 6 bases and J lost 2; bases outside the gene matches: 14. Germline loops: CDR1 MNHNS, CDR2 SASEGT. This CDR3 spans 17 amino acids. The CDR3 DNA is TGTGCCAGCAGGGAATCCTGGGGGGGATTATCCACAGATACGCAGTATTTT. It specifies CASRESWGGLSTDTQYF.

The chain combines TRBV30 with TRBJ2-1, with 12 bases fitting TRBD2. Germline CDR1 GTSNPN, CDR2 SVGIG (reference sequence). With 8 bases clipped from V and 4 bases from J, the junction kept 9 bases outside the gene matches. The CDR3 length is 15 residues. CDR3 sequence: CAQTQGLAGYNEQFF. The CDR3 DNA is TGTGCCCAGACCCAGGGACTAGCGGGTTACAATGAGCAGTTCTTC.

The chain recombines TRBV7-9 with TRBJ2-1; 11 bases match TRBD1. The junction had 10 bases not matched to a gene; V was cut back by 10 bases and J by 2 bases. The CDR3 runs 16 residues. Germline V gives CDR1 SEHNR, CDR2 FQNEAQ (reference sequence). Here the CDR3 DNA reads TGTGCCATTCCTAGGGAGGGACAGGGGGCCTACAATGAGCAGTTCTTC. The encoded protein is CAIPREGQGAYNEQFF.

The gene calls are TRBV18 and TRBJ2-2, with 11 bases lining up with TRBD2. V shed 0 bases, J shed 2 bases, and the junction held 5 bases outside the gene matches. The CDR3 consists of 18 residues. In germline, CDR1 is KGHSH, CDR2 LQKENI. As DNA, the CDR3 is TGTGCCAGCTCACCACCCCTAGCGGGGGGACTAAACACCGGGGAGCTGTTTTTT. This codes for CASSPPLAGGLNTGELFF.

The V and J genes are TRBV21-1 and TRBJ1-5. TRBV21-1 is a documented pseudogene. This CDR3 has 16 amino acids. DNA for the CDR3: TGTGCCAGCAGCAAAACTTTCCCGGGGGGAAATCAGCCCCAGCATTTT. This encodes CASSKTFPGGNQPQHF.

DNA for the CDR3: TGTGCCAGTAGTACAAGTCGACAGGAGCGGAGTAGAAACACCATATATTTT. Amino acids: CASSTSRQERSRNTIYF. The chain combines TRBV19 with TRBJ1-3, with D perhaps matching TRBD1 (6 bases). CDR3 length: 17 amino acids. Trimming shortened V by 4 bases and J by 5 bases, and 21 bases separated the two germline ends. Germline-derived CDR1 and CDR2 are LNHDA and SQIVND (reference sequence).

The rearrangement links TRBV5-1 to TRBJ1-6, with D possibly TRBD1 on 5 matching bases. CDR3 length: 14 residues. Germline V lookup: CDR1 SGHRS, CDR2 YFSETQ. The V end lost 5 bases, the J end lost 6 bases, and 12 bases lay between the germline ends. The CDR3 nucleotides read TGCGCCAGCAGTTCCAGACAGCCTAATTCACCCCTCCACTTT. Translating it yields CASSSRQPNSPLHF.

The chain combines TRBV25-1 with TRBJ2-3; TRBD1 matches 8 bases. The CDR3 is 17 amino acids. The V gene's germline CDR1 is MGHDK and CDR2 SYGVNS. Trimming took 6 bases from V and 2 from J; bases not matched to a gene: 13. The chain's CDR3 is CASSSAQGDLNTDTQYF. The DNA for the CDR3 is TGTGCCAGCAGCTCAGCACAGGGGGACTTAAACACAGATACGCAGTATTTT.

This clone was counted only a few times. The CDR3 DNA follows: TGTGCCAGCAGTTACGTGGACAGCGCAGCTTTCTTT. Translation: CASSYVDSAAFF. The V and J genes are TRBV6-6 and TRBJ1-1; possible D gene TRBD1, 6 bases. V lost 2 bases to trimming and J lost 10 bases, with 11 bases between them. The V gene's germline CDR1 is MNHNY and CDR2 SVGAGI (reference sequence). The CDR3 has 12 amino acids.